A single sample gave rise to the 27 T cell receptor beta chains below, sequenced in a study of identical twins. TCRdb analysed the 5' RACE reads with MiXCR anew, one entry per CDR3 protein. The sample holds 500,000 or so distinct CDR3 sequences, roughly 13% seen once. In addition, the sample was reused for a study of yellow fever vaccine responses in identical twins.

The sequenced sample consisted of CD4+ T cells sorted from blood. These receptors all stem from a woman in her late teens or twenties in good health.

This rearrangement joins TRBV18 to TRBJ2-5; unclear D gene. Germline CDR1 is KGHSH and CDR2 is LQKENI. Trimming removed 0 bases at V and 0 bases at J, with 8 bases between. The CDR3 has 15 amino acids. The CDR3 nucleotides are TGTGCCAGCTCACCACCGCTGGTAAACCAAGAGACCCAGTACTTC. Translating it yields CASSPPLVNQETQYF. Looking up the rest from reference TRBV18 and TRBJ2-5 gives the full variable domain: NAGVMQNPRHLVRRRGQEARLRCSPMKGHSHVYWYRQLPEEGLKFMVYLQKENIIDESGMPKERFSAEFPKEGPSILRIQQVVRGDSAAYFCASSPPLVNQETQYFGPGTRLLVL.

The chain links TRBV18 to TRBJ2-5; D is uncertain. The CDR3 runs 15 residues. Per the germline V gene, CDR1 is KGHSH and CDR2 is LQKENI. V lost 6 bases and J lost 2, with 16 bases in between. Written as DNA, the CDR3 is TGTGCCAGCTCCCGCAGGATCCCCAAGCAAGAGACCCAGTACTTC. Protein: CASSRRIPKQETQYF.

This clonotype was counted only a few times. The CDR3 nucleotides are TGCAGTGCCCAATCCGGAAAGGGCACAGATACGCAGTATTTT. As protein: CSAQSGKGTDTQYF. This chain connects TRBV20-1 to TRBJ2-3; D is unclear. The CDR3 spans 14 residues. Looked up from germline, CDR1 is DFQATT and CDR2 is SNEGSKA (reference sequence). The V end was cut by 6 bases, the J end by 1 base, with 14 bases between.

The chain joins TRBV7-9 to TRBJ2-3; a weak D match, TRBD2 (5 bases). CDR3 length: 14 residues. The V gene's germline CDR1 is SEHNR and CDR2 FQNEAQ (reference sequence). Trimming removed 0 bases at V and 4 bases at J, with 8 bases between. In nucleotides, the CDR3 is TGTGCCAGCAGCTTAGCTGGGAGTTCAGATACGCAGTATTTT. It encodes CASSLAGSSDTQYF.

In this sample, this clonotype turned up a few times. The chain recombines TRBV19 with TRBJ2-7; 7 nucleotides agree with TRBD2. CDR1 is LNHDA and CDR2 is SQIVND in the germline V gene (reference sequence). The CDR3 contains 14 residues. V lost 6 bases and J lost 0; bases outside the gene matches: 5. The CDR3 DNA sequence: TGTGCCAGTAGCGGGACTACTACCTCCTACGAGCAGTACTTC. Its translation is CASSGTTTSYEQYF.

This clonotype was counted a few times. The chain is built from TRBV11-2 and TRBJ1-5; 9 bases fit TRBD1. Looked up from germline, CDR1 is SGHAT and CDR2 is FQNNGV. This CDR3 contains 14 residues. Trimming at V came to 4 bases and at J to 6 bases, leaving 4 bases not matched to a gene. The CDR3 DNA follows: TGTGCCAGCAGCTCCCGACAGGGGGGTCAGCCCCAGCATTTT. It codes for CASSSRQGGQPQHF.

This clonotype was recorded a few times. The J gene is TRBJ2-5, the V gene TRBV6-6; TRBD2 is a possible D gene (7 bases). Per the germline V gene, CDR1 is MNHNY and CDR2 is SVGAGI (reference sequence). The germline V and J ends were trimmed by 11 bases and 4 bases, with 17 bases remaining between them. This CDR3 is built from 13 residues. CDR3 sequence (DNA): TGTGCCGCTACAGGGTGGGAGGGAGAGACCCAGTACTTC. It translates to CAATGWEGETQYF.

This clonotype appeared a few times. The chain links TRBV20-1 to TRBJ2-7; 11 bases match TRBD1. CDR1 is DFQATT and CDR2 is SNEGSKA in the germline V gene (reference sequence). There are 13 residues in the CDR3. The J segment lost 12 bases and the V segment lost 4 bases, leaving 11 bases of the junction unmatched. The CDR3 region has the DNA TGCAGTGCTACCCGGACAGGGGGCCACTCCGGGTACTTC. Protein product: CSATRTGGHSGYF.

The chain has TRBV7-2 and TRBJ1-3; D is ambiguous. CDR1 is SGHTA and CDR2 is FQGNSA in the germline V gene. V lost 0 bases to trimming and J lost 4 bases, with 16 bases between them. There are 17 residues in the CDR3. Here the CDR3 reads CASSLALGRGSGNTIYF. The CDR3 DNA reads as TGTGCCAGCAGCTTAGCGCTGGGCCGAGGATCCGGAAACACCATATATTTT.

In its sample, this clonotype was seen a few times. This chain uses TRBV6-4 with TRBJ1-2; D gene unclear. With 4 bases removed from V and 5 bases from J, the gap between germline ends came to 14 bases. The CDR3 spans 14 residues. Germline V CDR1 and CDR2: MRHNA, SNTAGT. The CDR3 sequence: CASSANAFGYGYTF. CDR3 bases: TGTGCCAGCAGTGCGAACGCGTTCGGTTATGGCTACACCTTC.

V gene TRBV9 combines with J gene TRBJ2-7; possibly TRBD1 for D (5 bases). CDR1 is SGDLS and CDR2 is YYNGEE in the germline V gene. The V gene lost 0 bases and the J gene lost 1 base, with 11 bases spanning the gap. CDR3 length equals 15 residues. CDR3 sequence: CASSVGAGQSYEQYF. CDR3 in DNA: TGTGCCAGCAGCGTAGGCGCAGGACAATCCTACGAGCAGTACTTC.

This clonotype was seen a few times. The chain is built from TRBV12-3 or TRBV12-4 and TRBJ2-3; D gene uncertain. V lost 2 bases, J lost 13 bases, and 10 bases lay in between. This CDR3 contains 11 residues. CDR3 sequence (DNA): TGTGCCAGCAGTTTAAAGGGAAAGGAGTATTTT. Translating gives CASSLKGKEYF.

This clonotype was picked up a small number of times. This chain connects TRBV7-9 to TRBJ2-1, with a weak D call TRBD2 (5 bases). Per the germline V gene, CDR1 is SEHNR and CDR2 is FQNEAQ (reference sequence). The ends were cut back, 5 bases at V and 5 bases at J, with 7 bases in the middle. CDR3 length equals 12 residues. For the CDR3, the DNA is TGTGCCAGCAGCCGAGCGGACAATGAGCAGTTCTTC. As protein: CASSRADNEQFF.

The chain links TRBV14 to TRBJ2-2; D may be TRBD2 (6 bases). Trimming cost V 6 bases and J 4 bases, with 9 bases left between them. CDR3 length equals 13 residues. CDR1 is SGHDN, CDR2 FVKESK, per germline. The CDR3 DNA follows: TGTGCCAGCAGTAGAGCGGGCACCGGGGAGCTGTTTTTT. It codes for CASSRAGTGELFF.

This clonotype was observed a handful of times. V gene TRBV6-4 combines with J gene TRBJ2-1; D gene uncertain. The germline V gene has CDR1 MRHNA and CDR2 SNTAGT. CDR3 length: 16 residues. V was trimmed by 5 bases and J by 7 bases, leaving 21 bases between them. The CDR3 is CASSSSRAARMNEQFF. The CDR3 nucleotides are TGTGCCAGCAGTTCTTCTCGGGCCGCGCGAATGAATGAGCAGTTCTTC.

The rearrangement links TRBV3-1 to TRBJ1-2; the D is unclear. CDR1 is LGHDT, CDR2 YNNKEL, per germline (reference sequence). V was shortened by 0 bases and J by 8 bases, with 13 bases between the two germline ends. The CDR3 contains 14 residues. The CDR3 here is CASSQDPQIGGYTF. The CDR3 bases are TGTGCCAGCAGCCAAGACCCACAGATTGGCGGCTACACCTTC.

This clonotype was counted at least ten times. The chain is built from TRBV12-3 or TRBV12-4 and TRBJ2-5, with D unresolved. CDR3 size: 12 residues. V gave up 5 bases and J gave up 4 bases, with 8 bases separating them. The CDR3 DNA reads as TGTGCCAGCAGTCTCAAGGGAGAGACCCAGTACTTC. Its protein product is CASSLKGETQYF.

This chain uses TRBV28 with TRBJ2-2; D is unresolved. The CDR3 is made up of 12 amino acids. Trimming took off 8 bases at V and 8 bases at J, with 12 bases between the two ends. The germline CDR1 and CDR2 sequences are MDHEN and SYDVKM. The CDR3 sequence is CASEIKSGELFF. For the CDR3, the DNA is TGTGCCAGCGAAATTAAGTCGGGGGAGCTGTTTTTT.

In its sample, this clonotype was seen many times. V and J are TRBV4-3 and TRBJ2-3, with TRBD1 matching 8 bases. From germline, CDR1 is LGHNA and CDR2 YSLEER. V lost 1 base and J lost 0; bases outside the gene matches: 0. The CDR3 has 15 residues. As DNA, the CDR3 is TGCGCCAGCAGCCAAGGACAGGGGAGCACAGATACGCAGTATTTT. Protein sequence: CASSQGQGSTDTQYF.

This clonotype was seen repeatedly, ten times or more. V gene TRBV4-3 combines with J gene TRBJ2-7, with D hard to call. The V gene lost 1 base and the J gene lost 1 base, with 11 bases spanning the gap. The CDR3 totals 15 residues. Germline CDR1 LGHNA, CDR2 YSLEER. In DNA, the CDR3 is TGCGCCAGCAGCCAAGTAGGCCAGGTTTCCTACGAGCAGTACTTC. This gives the protein CASSQVGQVSYEQYF.

The gene calls are TRBV4-2 and TRBJ2-2, with 7 bases lining up with TRBD2. The trim removed 0 bases at V and 2 bases at J, leaving 3 bases unmatched. Per the germline V gene, CDR1 is LGHNA and CDR2 is YNFKEQ. There are 16 residues in the CDR3. The CDR3 is CASSQEGGSNTGELFF. In DNA form, the CDR3 reads TGTGCCAGCAGCCAAGAGGGCGGGAGTAACACCGGGGAGCTGTTTTTT.

This chain links TRBV5-1 with TRBJ2-2; D possibly corresponds to TRBD2 (6 bases). The ends were cut back, 4 bases at V and 4 bases at J, with 14 bases in the middle. Germline V gene data show CDR1 as SGHRS and CDR2 as YFSETQ. The CDR3 has 15 amino acids. The CDR3, as DNA: TGCGCCAGCAGCCCCGGGGCGGGGTTCACCGGGGAGCTGTTTTTT. Protein product: CASSPGAGFTGELFF.

In its sample, this clonotype was seen a few times. The chain joins TRBV18 to TRBJ2-4, with TRBD2 as a possible D gene (6 bases). Germline assignment: CDR1 KGHSH and CDR2 LQKENI. Trimming removed 3 bases at V and 4 bases at J, with 16 bases between. The CDR3 runs to 16 residues. Here the CDR3 DNA reads TGTGCCAGCTCACCTCAAGGCGGGGACGGGAAAAACATTCAGTACTTC. Translated: CASSPQGGDGKNIQYF.

The genes are TRBV28 and TRBJ2-7, with 8 bases fitting TRBD1. The V gene end was trimmed by 7 bases and the J gene end by 5 bases; junction bases not matched to a gene: 13. Germline-derived CDR1 and CDR2 are MDHEN and SYDVKM. The CDR3 totals 15 residues. The CDR3 nucleotides are TGTGCCAGCACCTTTCTGGGAACCAGGGGGCACGAGCAGTACTTC. Its translation is CASTFLGTRGHEQYF.

The rearrangement links TRBV29-1 to TRBJ2-1; 14 bases fit TRBD2. Germline values: CDR1 SQVTM, CDR2 ANQGSEA. Trimming at V came to 7 bases and at J to 10 bases, leaving 3 bases not matched to a gene. This CDR3 is 12 amino acids long. The CDR3: CSAGTSGGEQFF. DNA of the CDR3: TGCAGCGCTGGGACTAGCGGGGGAGAGCAGTTCTTC.

CDR3 protein: CASSEGGGFYEQYF. DNA for the CDR3: TGTGCCAGCAGTGAAGGCGGGGGATTCTACGAGCAGTACTTC. The gene calls are TRBV6-1 and TRBJ2-7; 7 bases are a match to TRBD2. V gave up 1 base and J gave up 3 bases; unmatched junction bases: 3. Germline V gene data show CDR1 as MNHNS and CDR2 as SASEGT. This CDR3 spans 14 amino acids.

This clonotype was counted only a few times. The chain is built from TRBV20-1 and TRBJ2-7; 9 positions agree with TRBD2. V lost 5 bases to trimming and J lost 2 bases; unmatched junction nucleotides: 10. The CDR3 length is 15 residues. The germline V gene has CDR1 DFQATT and CDR2 SNEGSKA (reference sequence). CDR3 protein: CSAAVGVAGAYEQYF. The CDR3 region has the DNA TGCAGTGCTGCCGTAGGCGTAGCGGGAGCCTACGAGCAGTACTTC.